One and the same sample provided the 3 T cell receptor beta chains below, sequenced in a study of T cell responses to AZD1222 COVID-19 vaccine. Sequenced by immunoSEQ multiplex PCR; TCRdb stores in-frame clones only, minus some. The sample holds under 95,000 clones, around nine tenths seen once. The material was peripheral blood, obtained on day 0 of AZD1222 vaccination. The receptors derive from an adult in good health.

With regard to this clone: Other DNA sequences of this sample code for an identical CDR3. This chain links TRBV7-2 with TRBJ2-1; D remains unclear. CDR1 is SGHTA and CDR2 is FQGNSA in the germline V gene. The CDR3 runs to 11 residues. The V end was cut by 3 bases, the J end by 3 bases, with 0 bases between. In DNA form, the CDR3 reads TGTGCCAGCAGCTTCTACAATGAGCAGTTCTTC. Encoded protein: CASSFYNEQFF.

This chain joins TRBV4-2 and TRBJ1-5; D remains ambiguous. Germline values: CDR1 LGHNA, CDR2 YNFKEQ. CDR3 length: 15 residues. V lost 0 bases and J 0 bases, leaving 6 bases between the germline ends. The CDR3 reads CASSQDWVSNQPQHF. In DNA, the CDR3 is TGTGCCAGCAGCCAAGATTGGGTTAGCAATCAGCCCCAGCATTTT.

The chain joins TRBV7-2 to TRBJ1-2; 7 bases are a match to TRBD1. The ends lost 10 bases at V and 8 bases at J; junction bases unmatched: 13. The CDR3 contains 13 residues. Germline V gene data show CDR1 as SGHTA and CDR2 as FQGNSA. CDR3 nucleotide sequence: TGTGCCACCTCGGGACAGAACTTCGTAGGCTACACCTTC. Amino acids: CATSGQNFVGYTF.